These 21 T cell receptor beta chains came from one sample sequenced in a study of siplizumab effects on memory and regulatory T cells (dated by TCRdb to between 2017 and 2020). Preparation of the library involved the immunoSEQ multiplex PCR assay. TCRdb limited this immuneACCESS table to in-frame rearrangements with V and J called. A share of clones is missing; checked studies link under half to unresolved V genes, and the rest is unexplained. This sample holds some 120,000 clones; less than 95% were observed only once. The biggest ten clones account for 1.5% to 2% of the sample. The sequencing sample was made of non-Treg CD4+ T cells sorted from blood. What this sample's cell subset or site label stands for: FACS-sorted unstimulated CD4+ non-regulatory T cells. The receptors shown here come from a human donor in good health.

CDR3 in amino acids: CASSSRLNHYEQYF. For the CDR3, the DNA is TGTGCCAGCAGCTCCCGTCTAAACCACTACGAGCAGTACTTC. This chain joins TRBV5-4 and TRBJ2-7; no reliable D call. CDR3 size: 14 residues. V gave up 3 bases and J gave up 3 bases, with 13 bases separating them. CDR1 and CDR2 (germline): SGHNT, YYREEE (reference sequence). Full variable domain (rest looked up from reference TRBV5-4 and TRBJ2-7): ETGVTQSPTHLIKTRGQQVTLRCSSQSGHNTVSWYQQALGQGPQFIFQYYREEENGRGNFPPRFSGLQFPNYSSELNVNALELDDSALYLCASSSRLNHYEQYFGPGTRLTVT.

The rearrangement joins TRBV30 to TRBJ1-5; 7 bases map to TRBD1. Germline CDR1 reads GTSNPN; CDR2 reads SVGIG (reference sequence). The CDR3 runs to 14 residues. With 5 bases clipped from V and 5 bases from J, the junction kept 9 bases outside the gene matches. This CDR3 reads CAWSEYRGHQPQHF. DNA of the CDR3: TGTGCCTGGTCCGAATACAGGGGTCATCAGCCCCAGCATTTT.

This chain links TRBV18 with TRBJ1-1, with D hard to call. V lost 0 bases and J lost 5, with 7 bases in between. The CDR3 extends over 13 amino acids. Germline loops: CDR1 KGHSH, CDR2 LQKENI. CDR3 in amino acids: CASSPPAETEAFF. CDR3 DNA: TGTGCCAGCTCACCACCGGCAGAAACTGAAGCTTTCTTT. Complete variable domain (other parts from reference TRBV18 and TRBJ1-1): NAGVMQNPRHLVRRRGQEARLRCSPMKGHSHVYWYRQLPEEGLKFMVYLQKENIIDESGMPKERFSAEFPKEGPSILRIQQVVRGDSAAYFCASSPPAETEAFFGQGTRLTVV.

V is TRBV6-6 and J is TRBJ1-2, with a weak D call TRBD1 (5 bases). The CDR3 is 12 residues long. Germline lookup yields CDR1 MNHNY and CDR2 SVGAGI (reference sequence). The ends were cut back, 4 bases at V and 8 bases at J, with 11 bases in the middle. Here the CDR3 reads CASSFQGMGYTF. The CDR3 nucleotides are TGTGCCAGCAGTTTCCAGGGAATGGGCTACACCTTC.

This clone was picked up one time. In DNA form, the CDR3 reads TGTGCCAGCTCAGGCGTTGGCAACACCGGGGAGCTGTTTTTT. Translated, it gives CASSGVGNTGELFF. This sequence joins TRBV18 and TRBJ2-2; unclear D gene. The CDR3 sequence is 14 residues long. Germline lookup yields CDR1 KGHSH and CDR2 LQKENI. The germline V and J ends were trimmed by 5 bases and 2 bases, with 9 bases remaining between them.

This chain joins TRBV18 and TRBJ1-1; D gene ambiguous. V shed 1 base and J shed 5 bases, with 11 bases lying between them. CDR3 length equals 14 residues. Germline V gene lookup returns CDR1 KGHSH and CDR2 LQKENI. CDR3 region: CASSPQAQETEAFF. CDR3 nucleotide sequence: TGTGCCAGCTCACCACAGGCCCAGGAGACTGAAGCTTTCTTT.

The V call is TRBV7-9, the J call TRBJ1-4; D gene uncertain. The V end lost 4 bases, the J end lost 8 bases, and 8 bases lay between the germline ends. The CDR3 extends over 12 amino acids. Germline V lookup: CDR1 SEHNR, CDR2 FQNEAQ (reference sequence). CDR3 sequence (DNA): TGTGCCAGCAGCTCAGCAGAGGAAAAACTGTTTTTT. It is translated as CASSSAEEKLFF.

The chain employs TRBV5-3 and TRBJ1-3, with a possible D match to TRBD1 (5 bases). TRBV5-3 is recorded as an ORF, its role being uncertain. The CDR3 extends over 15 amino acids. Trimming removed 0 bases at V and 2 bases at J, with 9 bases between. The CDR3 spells CARSLGQGAGNTIYF. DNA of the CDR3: TGTGCCAGAAGCTTGGGTCAGGGAGCTGGAAACACCATATATTTT.

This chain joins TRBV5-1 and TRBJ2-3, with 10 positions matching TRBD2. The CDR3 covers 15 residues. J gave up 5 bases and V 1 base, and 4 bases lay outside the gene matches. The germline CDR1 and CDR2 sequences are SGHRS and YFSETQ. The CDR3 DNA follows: TGCGCCAGCAGCTTGTTAGCGGGGGGCGAAGATACGCAGTATTTT. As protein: CASSLLAGGEDTQYF.

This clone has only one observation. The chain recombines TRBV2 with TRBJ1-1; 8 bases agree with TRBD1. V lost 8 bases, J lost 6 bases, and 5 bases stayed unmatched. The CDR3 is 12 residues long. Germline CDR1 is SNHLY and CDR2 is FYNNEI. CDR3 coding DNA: TGTGCCAGCCTGGGACAGGCCCCTGAAGCTTTCTTT. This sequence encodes CASLGQAPEAFF.

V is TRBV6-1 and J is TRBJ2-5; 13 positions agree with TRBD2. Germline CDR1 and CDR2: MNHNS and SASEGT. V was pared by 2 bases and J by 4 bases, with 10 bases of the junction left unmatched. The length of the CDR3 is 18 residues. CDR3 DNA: TGTGCCAGCAGTGAAAATGGCGGGGGACTAGCGGGGAGAGAGACCCAGTACTTC. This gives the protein CASSENGGGLAGRETQYF.

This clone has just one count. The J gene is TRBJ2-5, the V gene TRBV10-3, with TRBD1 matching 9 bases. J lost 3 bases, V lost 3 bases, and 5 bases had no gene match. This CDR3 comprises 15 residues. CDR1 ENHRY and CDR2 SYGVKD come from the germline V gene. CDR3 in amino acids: CAISDPGQGKETQYF. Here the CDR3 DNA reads TGTGCCATCAGTGACCCGGGACAGGGTAAAGAGACCCAGTACTTC.

This chain's CDR3 is CASSTDRNTEAFF. CDR3 DNA sequence: TGTGCCAGCAGTACGGACAGGAACACTGAAGCTTTCTTT. The rearrangement links TRBV6-5 to TRBJ1-1; perhaps TRBD1 as D (6 bases). Trimming left V 5 bases short and J 1 base short, with 8 bases between. Germline assignment: CDR1 MNHEY and CDR2 SVGAGI. This CDR3 is built from 13 residues.

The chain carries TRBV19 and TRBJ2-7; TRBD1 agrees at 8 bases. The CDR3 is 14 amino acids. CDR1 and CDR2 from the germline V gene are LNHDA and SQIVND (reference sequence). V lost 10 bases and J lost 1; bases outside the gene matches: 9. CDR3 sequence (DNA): TGTGCCACCAAGGACAGGGTAACTTCCTACGAGCAGTACTTC. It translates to CATKDRVTSYEQYF.

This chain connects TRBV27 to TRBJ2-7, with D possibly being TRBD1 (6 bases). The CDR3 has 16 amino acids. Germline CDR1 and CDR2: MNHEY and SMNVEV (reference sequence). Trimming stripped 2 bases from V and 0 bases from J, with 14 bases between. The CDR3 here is CASSLLAQGRSYEQYF. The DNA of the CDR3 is TGTGCCAGCAGTTTACTGGCGCAGGGGCGCTCCTACGAGCAGTACTTC.

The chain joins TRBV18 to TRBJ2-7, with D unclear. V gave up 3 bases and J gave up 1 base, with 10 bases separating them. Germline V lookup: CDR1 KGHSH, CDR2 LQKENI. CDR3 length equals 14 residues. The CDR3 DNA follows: TGTGCCAGCTCACCGGGCGGTTTATCCTACGAGCAGTACTTC. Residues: CASSPGGLSYEQYF. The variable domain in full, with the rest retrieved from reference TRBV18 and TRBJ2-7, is NAGVMQNPRHLVRRRGQEARLRCSPMKGHSHVYWYRQLPEEGLKFMVYLQKENIIDESGMPKERFSAEFPKEGPSILRIQQVVRGDSAAYFCASSPGGLSYEQYFGPGTRLTVT.

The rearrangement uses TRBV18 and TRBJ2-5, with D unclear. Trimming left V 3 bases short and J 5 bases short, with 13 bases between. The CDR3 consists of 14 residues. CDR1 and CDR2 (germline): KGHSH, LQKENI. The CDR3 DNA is TGTGCCAGCTCACCTTCAAGAACGTTCGAGACCCAGTACTTC. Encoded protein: CASSPSRTFETQYF.

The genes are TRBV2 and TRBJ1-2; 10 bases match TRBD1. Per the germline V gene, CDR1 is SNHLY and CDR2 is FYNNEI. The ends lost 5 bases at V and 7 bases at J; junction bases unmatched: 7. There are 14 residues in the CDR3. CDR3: CASSYTGQGFGYTF. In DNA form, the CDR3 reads TGTGCCAGCAGTTATACGGGACAGGGGTTTGGCTACACCTTC.

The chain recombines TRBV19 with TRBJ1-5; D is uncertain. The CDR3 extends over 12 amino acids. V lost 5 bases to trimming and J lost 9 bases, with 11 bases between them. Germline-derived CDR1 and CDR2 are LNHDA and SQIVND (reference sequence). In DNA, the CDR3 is TGTGCCAGTAGTCTACAACGCGGGCCCCAGCATTTT. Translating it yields CASSLQRGPQHF. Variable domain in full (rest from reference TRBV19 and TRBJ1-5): DGGITQSPKYLFRKEGQNVTLSCEQNLNHDAMYWYRQDPGQGLRLIYYSQIVNDFQKGDIAEGYSVSREKKESFPLTVTSAQKNPTAFYLCASSLQRGPQHFGDGTRLSIL.

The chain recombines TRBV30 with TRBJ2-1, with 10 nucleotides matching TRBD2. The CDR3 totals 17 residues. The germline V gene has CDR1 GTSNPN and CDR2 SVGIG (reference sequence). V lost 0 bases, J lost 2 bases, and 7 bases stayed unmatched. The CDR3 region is CAWSVNPLAGPYNEQFF. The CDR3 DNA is TGTGCCTGGAGTGTCAACCCACTAGCGGGACCCTACAATGAGCAGTTCTTC.

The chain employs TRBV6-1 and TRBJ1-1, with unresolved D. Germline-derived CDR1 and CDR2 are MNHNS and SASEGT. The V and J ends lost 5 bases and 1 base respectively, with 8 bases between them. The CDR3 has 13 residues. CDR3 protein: CASSLGGNTEAFF. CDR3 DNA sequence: TGTGCCAGCAGTCTAGGAGGGAACACTGAAGCTTTCTTT.